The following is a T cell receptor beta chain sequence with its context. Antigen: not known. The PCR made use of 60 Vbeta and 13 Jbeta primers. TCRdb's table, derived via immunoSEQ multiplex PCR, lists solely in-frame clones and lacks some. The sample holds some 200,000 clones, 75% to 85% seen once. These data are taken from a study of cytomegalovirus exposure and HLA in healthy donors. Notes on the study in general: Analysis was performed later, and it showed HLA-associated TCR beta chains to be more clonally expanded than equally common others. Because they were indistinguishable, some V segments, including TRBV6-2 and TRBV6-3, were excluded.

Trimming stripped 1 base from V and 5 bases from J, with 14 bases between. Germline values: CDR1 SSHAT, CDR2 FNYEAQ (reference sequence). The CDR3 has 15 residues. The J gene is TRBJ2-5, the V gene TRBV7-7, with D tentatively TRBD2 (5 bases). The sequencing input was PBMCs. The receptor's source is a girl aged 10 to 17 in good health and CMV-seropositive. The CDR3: CASSLGRGFQETQYF. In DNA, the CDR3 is TGTGCCAGCAGCTTAGGTCGGGGTTTTCAGGAGACCCAGTACTTC.